These 5 T cell receptor beta chains were sequenced from one sample in a study of blood T cell repertoires in COVID-19. Repertoires were generated with immunoSEQ multiplex PCR, while TCRdb's copy carries only in-frame clones and drops some. The repertoire holds around 33,000 clones, with 60% to 80% as singletons. Sequenced sample: peripheral blood. The receptors come from a man older than 75 with active or convalescent COVID-19.

V usage is TRBV29-1 and J usage is TRBJ2-3; TRBD2 matches at 8 bases. In germline, CDR1 is SQVTM, CDR2 ANQGSEA. Trimming at V came to 2 bases and at J to 14 bases, leaving 12 bases not matched to a gene. The CDR3 spans 13 residues. The CDR3, as DNA: TGCAGCGTTGAAAGCTCCCGGGACCTAGCGGGGTATTTT. This codes for CSVESSRDLAGYF.

DNA of the CDR3: TGTGCCAGCAGACGCGGACTAGCGGGAGGGACCGGGGAGCTGTTTTTT. Its protein product is CASRRGLAGGTGELFF. V and J are TRBV2 and TRBJ2-2; 15 bases align to TRBD2. The CDR3 length is 16 residues. V was pared by 6 bases and J by 5 bases, with 4 bases of the junction left unmatched. Germline assignment: CDR1 SNHLY and CDR2 FYNNEI.

Details on this clone: The junction departs from the called germline gene at one end, perhaps through a read error. The same CDR3 is also encoded by other DNA sequences in this sample. The rearrangement links TRBV18 to TRBJ1-1, with D tentatively TRBD1 (6 bases). The CDR3 runs to 16 residues. Germline V gene sequence: CDR1 KGHSH, CDR2 LQKENI. CDR3 in amino acids: CASSYSLQGIGTEAFF. The CDR3 bases are TGTGCCAGCTCCTACTCTCTTCAGGGGATAGGCACTGAAGCCTTCTTT.

This CDR3 reads CASSVDRTGELFF. The DNA for the CDR3 is TGTGCCAGCAGCGTGGACAGAACCGGGGAGCTGTTTTTT. The V and J genes are TRBV7-9 and TRBJ2-2; perhaps TRBD1 as D (6 bases). V was trimmed by 5 bases and J by 5 bases, leaving 9 bases between them. The CDR3 totals 13 residues. Germline V CDR1 and CDR2: SEHNR, FQNEAQ (reference sequence).

This chain joins TRBV18 and TRBJ2-2; 11 nucleotides match TRBD2. CDR3 length: 18 residues. Germline CDR1 and CDR2: KGHSH and LQKENI. J lost 0 bases, V lost 3 bases, and 6 bases had no gene match. CDR3 in amino acids: CASSPPGTSGANTGELFF. In nucleotides, the CDR3 is TGTGCCAGCTCACCCCCCGGGACTAGCGGAGCGAACACCGGGGAGCTGTTTTTT.